This T cell receptor (beta chain) was sequenced in a study of blood T cell repertoires in COVID-19. The wider study: Samples of COVID-19 (acute and convalescent) were obtained from the United States, Italy and Spain. The analysed material was cDNA or gDNA that came from T cells, B-cell-depleted T cells, or PBMCs.

In the source study's methods: Amplified reference gene primers provided the basis for estimating nucleated cell counts. Assay used: immunoSEQ multiplex PCR; TCRdb lists only in-frame clones, some missing. V, J and clone size derive from that table, while D and trimming were established from the DNA sequence. The table records about 170,000 clones, approximately 90% of them present only once. The V and J ends lost 0 bases and 7 bases respectively, with 16 bases between them. The CDR3 extends over 16 amino acids. Germline-derived CDR1 and CDR2 are SGDLS and YYNGEE. Remarks on this clone: At the DNA level, this CDR3 is encoded by other sequences in the same sample as well.

The origin of this receptor is a woman of 80 years or more in a cohort sampled during active or convalescent COVID-19. Sequencing used peripheral blood. This chain links TRBV9 with TRBJ2-2, with D perhaps matching TRBD1 (5 bases). CDR3 residues: CASSVGEQAFGGELFF. The CDR3 coding sequence is TGTGCCAGCAGCGTAGGGGAACAGGCTTTTGGCGGGGAGCTGTTTTTT.